This T cell receptor (beta chain) is from a study of T-cell memory formation after mild COVID-19. Study in general: Largely donor-specific sequence clusters came from two donors.

This CDR3 region has 14 residues. Looked up from germline, CDR1 is MNHNY and CDR2 is SVGAGI (reference sequence). V was trimmed by 0 bases and J by 4 bases, leaving 9 bases between them. As concerns this clonotype: Antigen unknown.

Study findings and constraints: Shrinking CD4+ clones were chiefly CM and EM; CD8+ ones were chiefly EMRA. A subset of responding clones appeared in pre-infection memory, suggesting cross-reactive memory joined.

TCRdb recomputed calls from the 5' RACE reads with MiXCR, one row per CDR3 protein. The table has more than 120,000 distinct CDR3 sequences, roughly a fifth seen once; the top ten hold around 2.4%. This chain joins TRBV6-6 and TRBJ1-1; D remains unclear. Sequenced material: PBMCs or a T cell subset sorted from them (not recorded which). The clonotype comes from an adult woman who had mild COVID-19 (a few samples of this study predate the infection). Cell type and time point are not known. In DNA form, the CDR3 reads TGTGCCAGCAGTTACTCCGGGTGGAGCACTGAAGCTTTCTTT. Its translation is CASSYSGWSTEAFF.